This TCR beta chain was identified during a study of T cell responses to AZD1222 COVID-19 vaccine. Study conclusions and caveats: Targets within unmutated variant regions were reportedly found for nearly half of spike-specific TCRs. Clonal diversity was possibly underestimated, and the donors were mostly white British, with more females. An increase in Spike-specific TCR breadth and depth was observed after two AZD1222 doses.

Pooling covered second doses at about 4 or about 12 weeks. This clone was observed a handful of times. As yet, its antigen is unknown. Some clones are missing from TCRdb's copy, which holds only in-frame ones; the method was immunoSEQ multiplex PCR. Of fewer than 150,000 clones listed, approximately 86% are singletons. CDR1 is SQVTM, CDR2 ANQGSEA, per germline. The CDR3 is 12 amino acids. The V end was cut by 4 bases, the J end by 4 bases, with 7 bases between. The rearrangement uses TRBV29-1 and TRBJ1-4; no clear D gene. The TCR originated in an adult who received the AZD1222 COVID-19 vaccine. The sequenced sample was peripheral blood, obtained 28 days after the second AZD1222 dose. In DNA form, the CDR3 reads TGCAGCGTTGGGTGGAGTAATGAAAAACTGTTTTTT. Its protein is CSVGWSNEKLFF.